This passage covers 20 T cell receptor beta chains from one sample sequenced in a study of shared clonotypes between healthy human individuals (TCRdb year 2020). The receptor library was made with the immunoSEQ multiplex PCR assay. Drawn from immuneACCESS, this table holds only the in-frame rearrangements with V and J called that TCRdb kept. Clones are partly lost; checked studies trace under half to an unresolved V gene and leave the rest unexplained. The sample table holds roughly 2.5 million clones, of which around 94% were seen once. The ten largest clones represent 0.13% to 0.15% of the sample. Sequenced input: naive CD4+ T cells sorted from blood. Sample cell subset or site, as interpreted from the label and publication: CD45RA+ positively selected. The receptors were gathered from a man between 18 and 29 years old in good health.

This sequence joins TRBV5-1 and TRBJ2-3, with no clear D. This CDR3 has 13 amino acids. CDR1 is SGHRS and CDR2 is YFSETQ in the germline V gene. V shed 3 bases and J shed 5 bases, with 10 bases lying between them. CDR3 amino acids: CASSSRSEDTQYF. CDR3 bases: TGCGCCAGCAGCTCCCGATCCGAAGATACGCAGTATTTT.

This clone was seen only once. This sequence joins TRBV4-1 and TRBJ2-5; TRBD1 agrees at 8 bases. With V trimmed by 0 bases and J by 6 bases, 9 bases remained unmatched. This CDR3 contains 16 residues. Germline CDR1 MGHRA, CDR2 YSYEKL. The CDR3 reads CASSQETTGVVKTQYF. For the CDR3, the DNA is TGCGCCAGCAGCCAAGAAACGACAGGGGTCGTAAAGACCCAGTACTTC.

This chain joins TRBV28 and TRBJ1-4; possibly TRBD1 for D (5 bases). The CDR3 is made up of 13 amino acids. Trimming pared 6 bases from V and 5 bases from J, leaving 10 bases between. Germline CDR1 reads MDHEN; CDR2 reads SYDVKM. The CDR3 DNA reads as TGTGCCAGCAGACCCAGGGAAAATGAAAAACTGTTTTTT. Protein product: CASRPRENEKLFF.

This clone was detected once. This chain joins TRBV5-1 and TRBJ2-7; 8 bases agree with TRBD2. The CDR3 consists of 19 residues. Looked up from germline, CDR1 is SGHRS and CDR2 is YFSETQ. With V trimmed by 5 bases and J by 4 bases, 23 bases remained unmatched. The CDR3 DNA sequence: TGCGCCAGCAGGCCGGAGGGGACTAGGCCCGACTCGTCGTTTTACGAGCAGTACTTC. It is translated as CASRPEGTRPDSSFYEQYF.

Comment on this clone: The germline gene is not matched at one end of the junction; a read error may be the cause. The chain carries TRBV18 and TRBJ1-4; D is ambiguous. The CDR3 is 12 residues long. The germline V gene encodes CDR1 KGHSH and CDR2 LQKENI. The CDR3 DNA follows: TGTGCCAGCCGTAGAGAGAATGAAAGACTGTTTTTT. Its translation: CASRRENERLFF.

The CDR3 DNA follows: TGTGCCAGCAACGTCCAGGGGCTTGCGAACACCGGGGAGCTGTTTTTT. Protein: CASNVQGLANTGELFF. The J gene is TRBJ2-2, the V gene TRBV5-4; tentatively, D is TRBD1 (6 bases). Looked up from germline, CDR1 is SGHNT and CDR2 is YYREEE (reference sequence). There are 16 residues in the CDR3. V lost 6 bases and J lost 0, with 15 bases in between.

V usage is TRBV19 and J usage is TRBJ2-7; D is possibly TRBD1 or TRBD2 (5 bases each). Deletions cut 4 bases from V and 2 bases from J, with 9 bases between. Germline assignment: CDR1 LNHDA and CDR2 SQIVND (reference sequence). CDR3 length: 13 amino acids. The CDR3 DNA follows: TGTGCCAGTAGTAGGGGACCCGCCTACGAGCAGTACTTC. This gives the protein CASSRGPAYEQYF.

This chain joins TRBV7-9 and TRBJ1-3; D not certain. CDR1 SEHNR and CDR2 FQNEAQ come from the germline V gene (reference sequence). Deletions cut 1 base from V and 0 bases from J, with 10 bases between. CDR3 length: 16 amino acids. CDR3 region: CASSLDPSSSGNTIYF. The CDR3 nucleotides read TGTGCCAGCAGCTTAGATCCATCCAGCTCTGGAAACACCATATATTTT.

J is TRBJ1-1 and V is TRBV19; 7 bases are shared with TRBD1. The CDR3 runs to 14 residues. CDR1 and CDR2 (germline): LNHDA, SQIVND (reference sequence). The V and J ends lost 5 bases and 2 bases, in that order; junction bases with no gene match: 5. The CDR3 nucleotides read TGTGCCAGTAGTTTGACAGGGCTAAACACTGAAGCTTTCTTT. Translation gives CASSLTGLNTEAFF.

CDR3 sequence: CASRSTGDSPLHF. CDR3 in DNA: TGTGCCAGCAGGAGTACAGGGGACTCACCCCTCCACTTT. The gene calls are TRBV6-6 and TRBJ1-6; TRBD1 matches 7 bases. Germline V lookup: CDR1 MNHNY, CDR2 SVGAGI (reference sequence). This CDR3 region has 13 residues. V shed 6 bases and J 10 bases; nucleotides not matched to a gene: 6.

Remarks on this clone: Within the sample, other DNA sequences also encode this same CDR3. The CDR3 here is CASSLGYSNQPQHF. CDR3 nucleotide sequence: TGTGCCAGCAGCTTGGGCTATAGCAATCAGCCCCAGCATTTT. The chain combines TRBV7-9 with TRBJ1-5, with no clear D. This CDR3 has 14 amino acids. Between the trimmed V and J ends, which lost 3 bases and 0 bases, there was a span of 6 bases. Germline V CDR1 and CDR2: SEHNR, FQNEAQ (reference sequence).

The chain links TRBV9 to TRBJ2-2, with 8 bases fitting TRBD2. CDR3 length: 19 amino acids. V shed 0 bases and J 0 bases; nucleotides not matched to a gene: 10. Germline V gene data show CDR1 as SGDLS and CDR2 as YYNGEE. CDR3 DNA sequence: TGTGCCAGCAGCGTAGGCTGGGTTAGCGGGACCGCGAACACCGGGGAGCTGTTTTTT. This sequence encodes CASSVGWVSGTANTGELFF.

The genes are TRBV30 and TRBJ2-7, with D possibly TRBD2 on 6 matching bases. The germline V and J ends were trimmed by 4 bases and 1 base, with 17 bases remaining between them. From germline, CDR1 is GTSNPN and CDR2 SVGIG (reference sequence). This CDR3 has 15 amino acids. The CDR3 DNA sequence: TGTGCCTGGAACGCGCGGGGAGGAGGATCCTACGAGCAGTACTTC. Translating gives CAWNARGGGSYEQYF.

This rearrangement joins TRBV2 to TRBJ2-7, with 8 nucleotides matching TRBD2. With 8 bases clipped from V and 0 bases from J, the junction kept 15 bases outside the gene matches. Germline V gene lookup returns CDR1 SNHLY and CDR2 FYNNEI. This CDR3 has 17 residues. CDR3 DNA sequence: TGTGCCAGCGGGGGGAGCGGGGGCCCCAAAAGCTCCTACGAGCAGTACTTC. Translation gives CASGGSGGPKSSYEQYF. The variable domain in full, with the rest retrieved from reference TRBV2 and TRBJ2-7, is EPEVTQTPSHQVTQMGQEVILRCVPISNHLYFYWYRQILGQKVEFLVSFYNNEISEKSEIFDDQFSVERPDGSNFTLKIRSTKLEDSAMYFCASGGSGGPKSSYEQYFGPGTRLTVT.

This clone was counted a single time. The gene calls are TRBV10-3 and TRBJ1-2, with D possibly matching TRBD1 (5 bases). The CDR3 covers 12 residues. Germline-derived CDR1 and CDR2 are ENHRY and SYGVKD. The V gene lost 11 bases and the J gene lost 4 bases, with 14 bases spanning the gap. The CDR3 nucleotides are TGTGCCGTATCCCCTGACAGCTATGGCTACACCTTC. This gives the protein CAVSPDSYGYTF.

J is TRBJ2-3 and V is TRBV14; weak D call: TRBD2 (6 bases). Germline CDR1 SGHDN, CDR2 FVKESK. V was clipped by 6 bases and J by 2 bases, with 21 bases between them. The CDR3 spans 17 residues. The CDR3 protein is CASSIIPRGKITDTQYF. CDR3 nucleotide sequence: TGTGCCAGCAGTATAATACCTCGGGGGAAAATCACAGATACGCAGTATTTT.

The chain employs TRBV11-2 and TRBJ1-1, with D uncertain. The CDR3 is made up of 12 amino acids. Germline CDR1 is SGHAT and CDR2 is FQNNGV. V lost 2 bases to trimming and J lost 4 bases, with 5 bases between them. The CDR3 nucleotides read TGTGCCAGCAGCTTATCAGGCACTGAAGCTTTCTTT. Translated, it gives CASSLSGTEAFF.

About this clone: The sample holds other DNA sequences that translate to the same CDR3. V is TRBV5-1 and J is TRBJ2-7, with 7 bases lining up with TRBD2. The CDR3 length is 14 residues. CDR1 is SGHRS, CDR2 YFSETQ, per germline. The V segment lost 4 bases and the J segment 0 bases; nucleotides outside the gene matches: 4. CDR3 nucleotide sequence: TGCGCCAGCAGCCTTACTAGCGACTCCTACGAGCAGTACTTC. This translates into CASSLTSDSYEQYF.

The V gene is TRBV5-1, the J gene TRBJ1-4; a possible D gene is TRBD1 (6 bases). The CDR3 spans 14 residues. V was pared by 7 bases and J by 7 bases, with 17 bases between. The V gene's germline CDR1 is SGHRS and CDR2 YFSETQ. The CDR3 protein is CASSAGTTGEKLFF. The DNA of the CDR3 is TGCGCCAGCTCGGCCGGGACAACTGGTGAAAAACTGTTTTTT.

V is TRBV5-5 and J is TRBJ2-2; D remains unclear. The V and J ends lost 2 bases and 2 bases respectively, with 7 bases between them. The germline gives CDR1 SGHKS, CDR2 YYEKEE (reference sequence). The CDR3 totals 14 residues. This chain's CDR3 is CASSLTLNTGELFF. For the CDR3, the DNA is TGTGCCAGCAGCTTAACTCTTAACACCGGGGAGCTGTTTTTT.